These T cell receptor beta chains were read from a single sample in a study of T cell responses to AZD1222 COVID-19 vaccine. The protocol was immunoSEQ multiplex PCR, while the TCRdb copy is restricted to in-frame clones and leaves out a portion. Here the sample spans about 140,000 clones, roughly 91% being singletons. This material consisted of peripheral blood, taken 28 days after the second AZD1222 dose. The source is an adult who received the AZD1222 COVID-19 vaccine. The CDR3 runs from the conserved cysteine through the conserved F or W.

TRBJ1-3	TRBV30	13	CAWSPGFGNTIYF
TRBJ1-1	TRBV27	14	CASSPGGARTEAFF
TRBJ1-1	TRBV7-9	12	CASSLWTAEAFF
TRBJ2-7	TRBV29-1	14	CSVEGQGASYEQYF
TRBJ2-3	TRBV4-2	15	CASSQERGLTDTQYF
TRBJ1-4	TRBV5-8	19	CASSYRPGEGLATNEKLFF
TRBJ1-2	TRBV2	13	CASSEAGVVGYTF
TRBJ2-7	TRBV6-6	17	CASSPLGGRGGNYEQYF
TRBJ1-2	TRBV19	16	CASTKPGFDRGFGYTF
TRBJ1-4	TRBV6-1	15	CASSEAPGDREKLFF
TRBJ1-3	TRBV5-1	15	CASSLFGDSGNTIYF
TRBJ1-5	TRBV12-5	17	CASGSDRALWGNQPQHF
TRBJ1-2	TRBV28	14	CASSLWESSYGYTF
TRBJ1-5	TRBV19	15	CASSGEGLSNQPQHF
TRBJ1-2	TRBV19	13	CASRQGGTYGYTF
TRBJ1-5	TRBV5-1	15	CASSVGPGQYQPQHF
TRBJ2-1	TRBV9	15	CASTRWTGEGNEQFF
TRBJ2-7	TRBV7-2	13	CASSLGAGYEQYF
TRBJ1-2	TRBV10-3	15	CAISQQAGGNYGYTF
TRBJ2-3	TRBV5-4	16	CASSLLAGAGADTQYF
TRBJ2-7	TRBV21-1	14	CASSKGGSSHEQYF
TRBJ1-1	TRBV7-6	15	CASSGGRRGAMGAFF
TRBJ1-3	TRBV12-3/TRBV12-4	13	CASTQVNGNTIYF
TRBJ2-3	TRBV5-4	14	CASSSQTRGDTQYF
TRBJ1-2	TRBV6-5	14	CASIPGLLSYGYTF
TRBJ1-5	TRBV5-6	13	CASSQNRDQPQHF